This T cell receptor beta chain emerged from a study of regulatory T cells in long-lasting Graves disease. General study results and limits: Persistent Graves' patients showed a TCR diversity that was lower than that of newly diagnosed ones.

The CDR3 is 15 amino acids. Germline V gene lookup returns CDR1 SGHVS and CDR2 FNYEAQ. The V and J ends lost 5 bases and 8 bases respectively, with 19 bases between them. Arm-PCR with iRepertoire HTBI primers amplified the CDR3 regions for these TCR beta libraries. Per the authors' pipeline: Identification of gene segments yielded some 60 TRBV and 13 to 15 TRBJ across samples. Each CDR3 protein gets one entry after TCRdb re-called the multiplex PCR reads with MiXCR. The V and J calls reflect TCRdb's pipeline rather than the authors' work. The repertoire holds roughly 250,000 distinct CDR3 sequences, with 18% as singletons. Time point meaning: newly diagnosed GD, antithyroid drugs for less than 3 months. Extracted PBMC RNA gave rise to the TCR library. This clonotype has at least ten counts. Its antigen is undetermined. These data also formed part of another study, on T cells in Graves' hyperthyroidism and ophthalmopathy. As reported in that work: Most expanded thyroid clonotypes above 0.001 also appeared in blood.

J is TRBJ1-3 and V is TRBV7-6, with D uncertain. The TCR originated in a woman aged 25 to 39 with Graves disease. The material sequenced was peripheral blood mononuclear cells (PBMCs), taken at new diagnosis, from a patient treated with antithyroid drugs. The CDR3 bases are TGTGCCAGCAGCAGCGAGATCCACAAGTCGGACACCATATATTTT. Protein sequence: CASSSEIHKSDTIYF.